This T cell receptor (beta chain) was found in a study of cytomegalovirus exposure and HLA in healthy donors. This CDR3 contains 15 residues. V was cut by 5 bases and J by 3 bases, with 14 bases left in between. Germline V gene lookup returns CDR1 SGHVS and CDR2 FQNEAQ. Notes on the study in general: TRBV6-2, TRBV6-3 and some other V segments were unresolvable in 87-base-pair reads.

A note on this clone: Its antigen remains unknown.

Healthy bone marrow donors supplied every sample. Amplification used 60 Vbeta primers and 13 Jbeta primers. Assay: immunoSEQ multiplex PCR; the TCRdb copy retains only in-frame clones and omits some. The sample contains fewer than 150,000 clones, roughly 77% of which appear only once. Sequenced sample: PBMCs. The genes are TRBV7-8 and TRBJ2-4; D unclear. The receptor's source is a man aged 25 to 45 in good health. CDR3 amino acids: CASSPTQAYKNIQYF. The CDR3 DNA reads TGTGCCAGCAGCCCCACGCAGGCTTACAAAAACATTCAGTACTTC.